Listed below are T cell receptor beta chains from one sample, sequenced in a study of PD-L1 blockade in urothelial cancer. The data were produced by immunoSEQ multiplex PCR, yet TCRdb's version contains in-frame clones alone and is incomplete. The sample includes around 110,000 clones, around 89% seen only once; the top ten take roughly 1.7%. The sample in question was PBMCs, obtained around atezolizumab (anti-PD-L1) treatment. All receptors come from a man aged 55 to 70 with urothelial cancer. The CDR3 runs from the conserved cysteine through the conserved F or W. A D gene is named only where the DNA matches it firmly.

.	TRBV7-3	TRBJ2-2	TGTGCCAGCAGCCTCGCCGGGAGCCACACCGGGGAGCTGTTTTTT	CASSLAGSHTGELFF
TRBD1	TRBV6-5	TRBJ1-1	TGTGCCAGCAGTTGGACAGGGGGAAAAACTGAAGCTTTCTTT	CASSWTGGKTEAFF
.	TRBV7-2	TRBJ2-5	TGTGCCAGCAGCTCGGCGGGGACCCAGTACTTC	CASSSAGTQYF
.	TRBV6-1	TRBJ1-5	TGTGCCAGCAGGTTACAGGGTTTCAATCAGCCCCAGCATTTT	CASRLQGFNQPQHF
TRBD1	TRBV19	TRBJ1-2	TGTGCCAGTAGCACGCAGACCGGGACAGCGATCTATGGCTACACCTTC	CASSTQTGTAIYGYTF
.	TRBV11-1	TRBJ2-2	TGTGCCAGCGGTCCCTTGACTCTATACACCGGGGAGCTGTTTTTT	CASGPLTLYTGELFF
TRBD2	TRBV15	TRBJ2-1	TGTGCCACCAGCAGTCCCTTGATAGCGGGGGGGACCAATGAGCAGTTCTTC	CATSSPLIAGGTNEQFF
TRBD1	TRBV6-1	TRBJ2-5	TGTGCCAGCCAGCCAGGGGGTGAAGAGACCCAGTACTTC	CASQPGGEETQYF
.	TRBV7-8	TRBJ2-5	TGTGCCAGCAGAAAAGCTTGGACGACGGACAGTACGGAGACCCAGTACTTC	CASRKAWTTDSTETQYF
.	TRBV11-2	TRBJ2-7	TGTGCCAGCAGCTTAGGGGGAGGTCCATCTGGCGAGCAGTACTTC	CASSLGGGPSGEQYF